This T cell receptor beta chain was recovered during a study of T cell repertoires in cytomegalovirus infection. Looking at the study overall: CMV epitopes in the study were HLA-C-restricted (recently identified) and HLA-B-restricted (well studied).

There are many counts of this clonotype. Antigen unknown. TCRdb called the reads again in MiXCR, with one record for every CDR3 protein. The table includes about 770,000 distinct CDR3 sequences, about 28% detected once. The sample was cultured CD8+ T cells from PBMCs, taken from culture after CMV antigen stimulation. The TCR sequence derives from a human donor in good health (CMV status not recorded). Some clones in this sample may be carry-over from other donors' samples.

The CDR3 loop reads CSVPQPGQGYYGYTF. The CDR3 region has the DNA TGCAGCGTTCCCCAACCAGGACAGGGGTACTATGGCTACACCTTC. V is TRBV29-1 and J is TRBJ1-2; 9 bases agree with TRBD1. This CDR3 spans 15 amino acids. V was clipped by 5 bases and J by 3 bases; unmatched bases: 10. Germline V CDR1 and CDR2: SQVTM, ANQGSEA. Filled out from reference TRBV29-1 and TRBJ1-2, the complete variable domain reads SAVISQKPSRDICQRGTSLTIQCQVDSQVTMMFWYRQQPGQSLTLIATANQGSEATYESGFVIDKFPISRPNLTFSTLTVSNMSPEDSSIYLCSVPQPGQGYYGYTFGSGTRLTVV.